Below are 21 T cell receptor beta chains sequenced from a single sample in a study of blood T cells in healthy people across ages. A second about 7 to 12 cycle PCR used barcoded and J-beta primers. Each CDR3 protein is one row after TCRdb ran MiXCR on the 5' RACE reads. There are around 1,900,000 distinct CDR3 sequences in the sample; approximately 40% occur only once, and approximately 22% lies in the top ten. The source material was blood. These receptors were obtained from a human donor in good health.

The chain recombines TRBV7-3 with TRBJ1-2; tentatively, D is TRBD1 (5 bases). The CDR3 runs 14 residues. CDR1 is SGHTA and CDR2 is FQGTGA in the germline V gene. With 5 bases removed from V and 2 bases from J, the gap between germline ends came to 12 bases. The CDR3 DNA reads as TGTGCCAGCAGCCACCCCGGGGGGAACTATGGCTACACCTTC. Its protein is CASSHPGGNYGYTF.

This clonotype was picked up a small number of times. CDR3 sequence (DNA): TGTGCCAGCAGTCTAGCCCCTCTCTCAGAGCAGTTCTTC. Residues: CASSLAPLSEQFF. J is TRBJ2-1 and V is TRBV28; TRBD2 is a possible D gene (5 bases). This CDR3 is 13 amino acids long. V was pared by 5 bases and J by 10 bases, with 15 bases between. Germline CDR1 is MDHEN and CDR2 is SYDVKM. Drawing the rest from reference TRBV28 and TRBJ2-1, the complete variable domain is DVKVTQSSRYLVKRTGEKVFLECVQDMDHENMFWYRQDPGLGLRLIYFSYDVKMKEKGDIPEGYSVSREKKERFSLILESASTNQTSMYLCASSLAPLSEQFFGPGTRLTVL.

This clonotype was picked up a small number of times. The V gene is TRBV18, the J gene TRBJ1-2, with a tentative D call TRBD1 (6 bases). CDR3 length: 15 amino acids. V was trimmed by 3 bases and J by 7 bases, leaving 18 bases between them. Germline V lookup: CDR1 KGHSH, CDR2 LQKENI. The CDR3 nucleotides read TGTGCCAGCTCACCGAACCCCGGGGGCCAGGGTGGCTACACCTTC. Protein sequence: CASSPNPGGQGGYTF.

This clonotype was counted between two and nine times. The gene calls are TRBV12-3 or TRBV12-4 and TRBJ2-5, with D uncertain. The DNA end is a closer match to TRBJ2-7, so the J assignment may be wrong. This CDR3 has 12 residues. The CDR3 protein is CASSLAHHEQYF. CDR3 bases: TGTGCCAGCAGTTTAGCGCACCACGAGCAGTACTTC.

The V and J genes are TRBV15 and TRBJ2-5; D may correspond to TRBD1 or TRBD2 (7 bases each). This CDR3 spans 16 amino acids. Deletions cut 5 bases from V and 3 bases from J, with 19 bases between. Germline assignment: CDR1 LNHNV and CDR2 YYDKDF (reference sequence). The CDR3 DNA follows: TGTGCCACCAGCCGGGGGGACTCAGGGGGGGAAGAGACCCAGTACTTC. Translated: CATSRGDSGGEETQYF. The variable domain in full, with the rest retrieved from reference TRBV15 and TRBJ2-5, is DAMVIQNPRYQVTQFGKPVTLSCSQTLNHNVMYWYQQKSSQAPKLLFHYYDKDFNNEADTPDNFQSRRPNTSFCFLDIRSPGLGDTAMYLCATSRGDSGGEETQYFGPGTRLLVL.

This clonotype was seen more than once but under ten times. The chain combines TRBV24-1 with TRBJ1-2; D gene unclear. The CDR3 runs 14 residues. Germline CDR1 reads KGHDR; CDR2 reads SFDVKD. Trimming removed 2 bases from V and 0 bases from J, with 6 bases in between. CDR3 loop: CATSDWDSNYGYTF. In DNA form, the CDR3 reads TGTGCCACCAGTGATTGGGATTCTAACTATGGCTACACCTTC.

The chain combines TRBV11-3 with TRBJ2-5; D is unresolved. CDR1 is SGHNT, CDR2 YENEEA, per germline. This CDR3 contains 14 residues. The ends were cut back, 2 bases at V and 5 bases at J, with 12 bases in the middle. CDR3 sequence reads: CASSLPSSLETQYF. The CDR3 coding sequence is TGTGCCAGCAGCTTACCGTCGAGCCTGGAGACCCAGTACTTC.

The chain is built from TRBV20-1 and TRBJ1-2; D unclear. Germline V CDR1 and CDR2: DFQATT, SNEGSKA (reference sequence). This CDR3 contains 13 residues. The DNA for the CDR3 is TGCAGCGCCGATCTATTAGCTAACTATGGCTACACCTTC. Translated, it gives CSADLLANYGYTF.

This clonotype has a handful of counts. The V call is TRBV18, the J call TRBJ2-5; D is unclear. This CDR3 has 15 amino acids. Trimming shortened V by 4 bases and J by 3 bases, and 15 bases separated the two germline ends. CDR1 is KGHSH and CDR2 is LQKENI in the germline V gene. The CDR3 nucleotides read TGTGCCAGCTCACGGCCCGGTTACTACGAAGAGACCCAGTACTTC. Protein: CASSRPGYYEETQYF.

This clonotype was found a few times. The gene calls are TRBV20-1 and TRBJ2-7; possible D gene TRBD2, 6 bases. CDR3 size: 14 residues. The ends were cut back, 3 bases at V and 2 bases at J, with 14 bases in the middle. Germline V lookup: CDR1 DFQATT, CDR2 SNEGSKA (reference sequence). The chain's CDR3 is CSASPAGRTYEQYF. For the CDR3, the DNA is TGCAGTGCTAGCCCGGCAGGGAGGACCTACGAGCAGTACTTC.

This clonotype showed up many times. The rearrangement joins TRBV7-2 to TRBJ2-5, with D maybe TRBD1 (5 bases). V lost 6 bases and J 1 base, leaving 18 bases between the germline ends. Looked up from germline, CDR1 is SGHTA and CDR2 is FQGNSA. The CDR3 is made up of 16 amino acids. CDR3 in DNA: TGTGCCAGCAGAGGGGCCCACGATAATCGCCAAGAGACCCAGTACTTC. Encoded protein: CASRGAHDNRQETQYF.

In its sample, this clonotype was seen once. The J gene is TRBJ1-1, the V gene TRBV29-1, with a weak D call TRBD1 (6 bases). Trimming removed 8 bases from V and 7 bases from J, with 11 bases in between. The germline V gene has CDR1 SQVTM and CDR2 ANQGSEA. This CDR3 region has 10 residues. In nucleotides, the CDR3 is TGCAGCACCAGACAGGTTGAAGCTTTCTTT. Its protein product is CSTRQVEAFF.

This clonotype came up a few times. The chain carries TRBV9 and TRBJ1-2; TRBD1 is a possible D gene (6 bases). V was shortened by 6 bases and J by 1 base, with 16 bases between the two germline ends. The length of the CDR3 is 15 residues. Germline values: CDR1 SGDLS, CDR2 YYNGEE. Here the CDR3 DNA reads TGTGCCAGCACGACAGGCTCTACCGATAACTATGGCTACACCTTC. Translated, it gives CASTTGSTDNYGYTF.

This chain joins TRBV4-3 and TRBJ2-7, with 9 bases aligning to TRBD1. This CDR3 contains 16 residues. V trimming: 0 bases; J trimming: 1 base; junction bases outside the gene matches: 4. The germline V gene has CDR1 LGHNA and CDR2 YSLEER. The CDR3 region has the DNA TGCGCCAGCAGCCAAGATGTCGGGACAGGGTCCTACGAGCAGTACTTC. This gives the protein CASSQDVGTGSYEQYF.

The chain carries TRBV7-9 and TRBJ2-5, with D possibly TRBD2 on 5 matching bases. Germline CDR1 SEHNR, CDR2 FQNEAQ (reference sequence). Trimming left V 4 bases short and J 5 bases short, with 17 bases between. The CDR3 loop spans 15 amino acids. CDR3 sequence (DNA): TGTGCCAGCAGCTCCGCGGACTGGCCTAGGGAGACCCAGTACTTC. Residues: CASSSADWPRETQYF. The variable domain in full, with the rest retrieved from reference TRBV7-9 and TRBJ2-5, is DTGVSQNPRHKITKRGQNVTFRCDPISEHNRLYWYRQTLGQGPEFLTYFQNEAQLEKSRLLSDRFSAERPKGSFSTLEIQRTEQGDSAMYLCASSSADWPRETQYFGPGTRLLVL.

The chain recombines TRBV29-1 with TRBJ2-5; D is perhaps TRBD1 or TRBD2 (6 bases each). The better agreement between TRBJ2-7 and the DNA end casts doubt on the J call. The CDR3 length is 14 residues. Per the germline V gene, CDR1 is SQVTM and CDR2 is ANQGSEA. DNA for the CDR3: TGCAGCGTTGATCAAGGGGGGACCCCCTTCGAGCAGTACTTC. Amino acids: CSVDQGGTPFEQYF.

This clonotype showed up just a few times. The chain carries TRBV6-5 and TRBJ2-6; the D gene could be TRBD1 or TRBD2 (6 bases each). CDR3 length: 17 amino acids. V lost 4 bases and J lost 6, with 19 bases in between. CDR1 and CDR2 (germline): MNHEY, SVGAGI. Here the CDR3 DNA reads TGTGCCAGCAGTTTTTTAAAAAGGGGGGAAGAGGCCAACGTCCTGACTTTC. This encodes CASSFLKRGEEANVLTF.

The table lists this clonotype with a few counts. CDR3 sequence: CSVEPWSSYNSPLHF. The CDR3 DNA reads TGCAGCGTTGAACCGTGGAGCTCCTATAATTCACCCCTCCACTTT. V usage is TRBV29-1 and J usage is TRBJ1-6, with D uncertain. The CDR3 totals 15 residues. The germline V gene encodes CDR1 SQVTM and CDR2 ANQGSEA. Trimming cost V 2 bases and J 0 bases, with 8 bases left between them.

This clonotype is a singleton in its sample. The chain employs TRBV28 and TRBJ2-7; 8 bases fit TRBD1. With 5 bases clipped from V and 7 bases from J, the junction kept 13 bases outside the gene matches. Germline CDR1 and CDR2: MDHEN and SYDVKM. The CDR3 length is 15 residues. CDR3 amino acids: CASSPGQGPLLEQYF. The CDR3 bases are TGTGCCAGCAGTCCTGGACAGGGCCCTCTCCTTGAGCAGTACTTC.

The chain uses TRBV24-1 and TRBJ2-1; 15 bases are a match to TRBD2. The V and J ends lost 3 bases and 14 bases, in that order; junction bases with no gene match: 10. Per the germline V gene, CDR1 is KGHDR and CDR2 is SFDVKD. This CDR3 spans 16 amino acids. As DNA, the CDR3 is TGTGCCACCAGTGATGTGGGACTAGCGGGGGGCGGACGTAAGTTCTTC. It codes for CATSDVGLAGGGRKFF.

CDR3 region: CSAMDSYSYNEQFF. The DNA for the CDR3 is TGCAGTGCTATGGACAGTTACTCCTACAATGAGCAGTTCTTC. This rearrangement joins TRBV20-1 to TRBJ2-1; D is possibly TRBD1 (6 bases). There are 14 residues in the CDR3. Germline loops: CDR1 DFQATT, CDR2 SNEGSKA (reference sequence). Trimming left V 4 bases short and J 0 bases short, with 10 bases between.